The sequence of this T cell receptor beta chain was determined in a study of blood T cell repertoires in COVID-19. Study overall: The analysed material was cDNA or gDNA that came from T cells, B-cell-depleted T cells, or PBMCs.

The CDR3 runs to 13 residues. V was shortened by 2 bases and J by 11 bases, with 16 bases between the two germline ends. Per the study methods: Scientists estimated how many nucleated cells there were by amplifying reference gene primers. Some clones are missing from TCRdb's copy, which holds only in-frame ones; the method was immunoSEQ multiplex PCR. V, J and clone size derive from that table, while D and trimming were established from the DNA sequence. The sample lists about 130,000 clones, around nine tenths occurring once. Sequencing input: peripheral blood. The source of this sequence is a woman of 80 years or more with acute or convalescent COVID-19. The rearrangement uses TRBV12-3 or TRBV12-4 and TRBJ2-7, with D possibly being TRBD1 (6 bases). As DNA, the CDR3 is TGTGCCAGCAGTTTAACCCTCAGACAGGTCAAGTACTTC. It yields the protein CASSLTLRQVKYF.